Each of the 11 T cell receptor beta chains below was sequenced from the same sample in a study of cytomegalovirus exposure and HLA in healthy donors. Some clones are missing from TCRdb's copy, which holds only in-frame ones; the method was immunoSEQ multiplex PCR. Of some 330,000 clones listed, 86% are singletons. Material: PBMCs. The source of these receptors is a woman aged 18-29 years in good health and CMV-seronegative.

This rearrangement joins TRBV19 to TRBJ2-1; the D is unclear. The CDR3 loop spans 16 amino acids. Trimming removed 3 bases from V and 7 bases from J, with 19 bases in between. Looked up from germline, CDR1 is LNHDA and CDR2 is SQIVND (reference sequence). The CDR3, as DNA: TGTGCCAGTAGTATCTTGAATTGGGCAGATGGGAATGAGCAGTTCTTC. This encodes CASSILNWADGNEQFF.

The chain couples TRBV28 to TRBJ1-2; 7 bases match TRBD1. The J segment lost 3 bases and the V segment lost 5 bases, leaving 12 bases of the junction unmatched. Germline V gives CDR1 MDHEN, CDR2 SYDVKM. The CDR3 sequence is 16 residues long. CDR3 DNA sequence: TGTGCCAGCAGTCCCCCCCGGGACAGAGAAGACTATGGCTACACCTTC. Translated: CASSPPRDREDYGYTF.

V gene TRBV19 combines with J gene TRBJ1-5; 7 bases line up with TRBD1. Germline V gene data show CDR1 as LNHDA and CDR2 as SQIVND (reference sequence). After removal of 2 bases from V and 3 bases from J, the junction contained 4 bases not matched to a gene. The length of the CDR3 is 15 residues. Here the CDR3 reads CASSIWDSPNQPQHF. DNA of the CDR3: TGTGCCAGTAGTATATGGGACAGCCCCAATCAGCCCCAGCATTTT.

This chain links TRBV5-1 with TRBJ2-7, with 9 positions matching TRBD1. The germline V gene encodes CDR1 SGHRS and CDR2 YFSETQ. V gave up 0 bases and J gave up 5 bases; unmatched junction bases: 6. The length of the CDR3 is 15 residues. The CDR3 sequence: CASSLEGQGIDEQYF. CDR3 nucleotides: TGCGCCAGCAGCTTGGAAGGACAGGGGATCGACGAGCAGTACTTC.

The chain joins TRBV7-3 to TRBJ2-5; D is perhaps TRBD2 (6 bases). From germline, CDR1 is SGHTA and CDR2 FQGTGA. Deletions cut 5 bases from V and 3 bases from J, with 13 bases between. The length of the CDR3 is 14 residues. The CDR3 reads CASSPGTVKETQYF. The CDR3 nucleotides are TGTGCCAGCAGCCCCGGGACTGTTAAAGAGACCCAGTACTTC.

This chain links TRBV11-3 with TRBJ2-7, with D possibly TRBD1 on 6 matching bases. Deletions cut 2 bases from V and 2 bases from J, with 10 bases between. Looked up from germline, CDR1 is SGHNT and CDR2 is YENEEA. This CDR3 spans 14 amino acids. Here the CDR3 DNA reads TGTGCCAGCAGCTTAAACAGGGCCACCTACGAGCAGTACTTC. Residues: CASSLNRATYEQYF.

In its sample, this clone was seen a few times. The V and J genes are TRBV6-4 and TRBJ2-2, with 7 bases fitting TRBD1. V lost 6 bases and J lost 3; bases outside the gene matches: 10. From germline, CDR1 is MRHNA and CDR2 SNTAGT. This CDR3 is 16 amino acids long. The CDR3 reads CASSPTGERDTGELFF. In nucleotides, the CDR3 is TGTGCCAGCAGCCCTACAGGGGAGCGTGACACCGGGGAGCTGTTTTTT.

As to this clone: The sample carries other DNA sequences with the same CDR3. The gene calls are TRBV15 and TRBJ2-1, with D maybe TRBD1 (5 bases). CDR1 is LNHNV, CDR2 YYDKDF, per germline (reference sequence). The CDR3 extends over 13 amino acids. V shed 0 bases and J shed 6 bases, with 6 bases lying between them. The CDR3: CATSRDRGNEQFF. The CDR3 DNA follows: TGTGCCACCAGCAGAGATAGGGGCAATGAGCAGTTCTTC.

V gene TRBV9 combines with J gene TRBJ2-7; 8 nucleotides match TRBD1. The germline V gene has CDR1 SGDLS and CDR2 YYNGEE. This CDR3 has 13 residues. J lost 5 bases, V lost 4 bases, and 5 bases had no gene match. CDR3 coding DNA: TGTGCCAGCAGCCGGACAGGGAATAACGAGCAGTACTTC. As protein: CASSRTGNNEQYF.

The chain has TRBV25-1 and TRBJ2-7; 10 bases agree with TRBD1. Germline lookup yields CDR1 MGHDK and CDR2 SYGVNS. The CDR3 contains 15 residues. After removal of 6 bases from V and 7 bases from J, the junction contained 12 bases not matched to a gene. The CDR3: CASREETGGGKEQYF. CDR3 DNA sequence: TGTGCCAGCAGAGAAGAGACAGGGGGCGGGAAAGAGCAGTACTTC.

The CDR3, as DNA: TGTGCCAGCAAGAGAACTCCTGAAGCTTTCTTT. As protein: CASKRTPEAFF. The chain joins TRBV28 to TRBJ1-1; D is uncertain. CDR3 length: 11 residues. Trimming stripped 7 bases from V and 6 bases from J, with 9 bases between. Germline assignment: CDR1 MDHEN and CDR2 SYDVKM.